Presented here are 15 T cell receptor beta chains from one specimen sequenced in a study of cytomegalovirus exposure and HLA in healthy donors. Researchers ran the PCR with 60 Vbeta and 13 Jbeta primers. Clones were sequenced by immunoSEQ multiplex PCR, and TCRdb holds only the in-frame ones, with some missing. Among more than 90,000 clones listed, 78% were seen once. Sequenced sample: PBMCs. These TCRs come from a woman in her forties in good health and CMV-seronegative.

The CDR3 spells CASRTTSGYNEQFF. CDR3 DNA sequence: TGTGCCAGTAGAACCACTAGCGGGTACAATGAGCAGTTCTTC. This chain connects TRBV19 to TRBJ2-1, with 9 nucleotides matching TRBD2. The CDR3 consists of 14 residues. Germline values: CDR1 LNHDA, CDR2 SQIVND (reference sequence). V shed 6 bases, J shed 4 bases, and the junction held 4 bases outside the gene matches.

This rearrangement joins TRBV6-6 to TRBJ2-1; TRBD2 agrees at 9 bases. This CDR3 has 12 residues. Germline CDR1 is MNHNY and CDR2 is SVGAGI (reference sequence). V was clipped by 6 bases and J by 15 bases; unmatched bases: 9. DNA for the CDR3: TGTGCCAGCAGACATAGCGGGAGCCTCCCGTTCTTC. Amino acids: CASRHSGSLPFF.

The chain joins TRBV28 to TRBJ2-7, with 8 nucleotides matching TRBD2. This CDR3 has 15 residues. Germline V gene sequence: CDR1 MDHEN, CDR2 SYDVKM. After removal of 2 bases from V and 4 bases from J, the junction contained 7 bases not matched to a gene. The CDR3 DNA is TGTGCCAGCAGTTTACGGGGGGGTCAGGGATACGAGCAGTACTTC. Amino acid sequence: CASSLRGGQGYEQYF.

The CDR3 is CAISGGDRQGNTGELFF. The DNA for the CDR3 is TGTGCCATCAGTGGGGGAGACCGTCAAGGAAACACCGGGGAGCTGTTTTTT. This chain joins TRBV10-3 and TRBJ2-2; possible D gene TRBD2, 5 bases. The CDR3 runs 17 residues. Per the germline V gene, CDR1 is ENHRY and CDR2 is SYGVKD. Trimming took 4 bases from V and 2 from J, leaving 17 bases between them.

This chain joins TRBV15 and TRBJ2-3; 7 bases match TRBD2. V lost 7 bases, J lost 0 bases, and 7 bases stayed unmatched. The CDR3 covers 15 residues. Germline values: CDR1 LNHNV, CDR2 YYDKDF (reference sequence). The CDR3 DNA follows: TGTGCCACCACCATAGGGAGGGCTAGCACAGATACGCAGTATTTT. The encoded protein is CATTIGRASTDTQYF.

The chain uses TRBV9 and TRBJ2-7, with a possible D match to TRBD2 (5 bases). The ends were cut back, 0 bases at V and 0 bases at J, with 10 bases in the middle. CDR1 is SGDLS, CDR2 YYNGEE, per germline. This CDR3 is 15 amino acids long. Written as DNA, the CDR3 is TGTGCCAGCAGCGTAGAACCGGGGAGCTCCTACGAGCAGTACTTC. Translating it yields CASSVEPGSSYEQYF.

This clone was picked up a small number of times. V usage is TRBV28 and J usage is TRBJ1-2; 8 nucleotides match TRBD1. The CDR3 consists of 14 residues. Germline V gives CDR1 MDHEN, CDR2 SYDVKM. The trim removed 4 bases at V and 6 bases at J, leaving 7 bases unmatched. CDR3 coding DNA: TGTGCCAGCAGTTACCCCAGGGGGCACGATGGCTACACCTTC. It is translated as CASSYPRGHDGYTF.

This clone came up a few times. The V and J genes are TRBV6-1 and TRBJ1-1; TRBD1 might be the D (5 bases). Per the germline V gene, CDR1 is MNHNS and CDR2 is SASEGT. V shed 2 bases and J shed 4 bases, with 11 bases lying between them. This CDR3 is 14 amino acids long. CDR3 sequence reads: CASSERGGSTEAFF. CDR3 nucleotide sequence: TGTGCCAGCAGTGAAAGGGGAGGAAGCACTGAAGCTTTCTTT.

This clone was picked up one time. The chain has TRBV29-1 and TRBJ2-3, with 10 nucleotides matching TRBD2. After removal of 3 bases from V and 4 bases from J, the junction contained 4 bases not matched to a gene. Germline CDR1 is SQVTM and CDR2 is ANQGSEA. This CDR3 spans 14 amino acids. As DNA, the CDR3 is TGCAGCGTTGATTCTAGCGGGAGACCAGATACGCAGTATTTT. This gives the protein CSVDSSGRPDTQYF.

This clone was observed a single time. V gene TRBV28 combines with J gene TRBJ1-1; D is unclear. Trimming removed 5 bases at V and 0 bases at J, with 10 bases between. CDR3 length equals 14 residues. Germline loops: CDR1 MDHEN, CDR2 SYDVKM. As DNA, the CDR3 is TGTGCCAGCAGTACGGGATCCATGAACACTGAAGCTTTCTTT. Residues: CASSTGSMNTEAFF.

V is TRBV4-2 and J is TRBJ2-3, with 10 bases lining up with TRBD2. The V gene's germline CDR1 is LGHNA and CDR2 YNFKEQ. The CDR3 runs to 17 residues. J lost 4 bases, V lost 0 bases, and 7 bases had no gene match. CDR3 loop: CASSQDLGTSVSDTQYF. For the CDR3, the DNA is TGTGCCAGCAGCCAAGATCTGGGGACTAGCGTGTCAGATACGCAGTATTTT.

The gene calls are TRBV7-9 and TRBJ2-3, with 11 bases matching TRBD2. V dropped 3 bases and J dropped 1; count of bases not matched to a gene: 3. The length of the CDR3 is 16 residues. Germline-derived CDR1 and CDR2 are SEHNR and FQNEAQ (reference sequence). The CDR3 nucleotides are TGTGCCAGCAGCTTGGAGGGACTAGCGGGCACAGATACGCAGTATTTT. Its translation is CASSLEGLAGTDTQYF.

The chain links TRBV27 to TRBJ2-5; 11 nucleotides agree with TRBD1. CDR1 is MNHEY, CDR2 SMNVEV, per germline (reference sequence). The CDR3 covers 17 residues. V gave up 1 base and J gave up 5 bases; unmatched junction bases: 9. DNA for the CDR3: TGTGCCAGCAGTTTATTTCGTGGACAGGGGGCGGGGGAGACCCAGTACTTC. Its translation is CASSLFRGQGAGETQYF.

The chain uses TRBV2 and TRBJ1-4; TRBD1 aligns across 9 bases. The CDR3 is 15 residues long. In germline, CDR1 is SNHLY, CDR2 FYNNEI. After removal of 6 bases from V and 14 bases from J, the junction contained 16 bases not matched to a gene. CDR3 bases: TGTGCCAGCAGAGGTCCCGGGACAGGGTTTAGGTTTCTGTTTTTT. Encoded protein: CASRGPGTGFRFLFF.

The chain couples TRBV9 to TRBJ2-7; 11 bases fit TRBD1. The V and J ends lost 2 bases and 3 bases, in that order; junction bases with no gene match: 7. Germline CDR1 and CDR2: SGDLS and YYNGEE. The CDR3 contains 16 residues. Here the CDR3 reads CASSVGSGTGGYEQYF. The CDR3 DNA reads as TGTGCCAGCAGCGTGGGTTCCGGGACAGGGGGCTACGAGCAGTACTTC. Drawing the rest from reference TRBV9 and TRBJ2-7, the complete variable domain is DSGVTQTPKHLITATGQRVTLRCSPRSGDLSVYWYQQSLDQGLQFLIQYYNGEERAKGNILERFSAQQFPDLHSELNLSSLELGDSALYFCASSVGSGTGGYEQYFGPGTRLTVT.